Listed below are T cell receptor beta chains from one sample, sequenced in a study of long-term antiretroviral therapy in people with HIV. The protocol was immunoSEQ multiplex PCR, while the TCRdb copy is restricted to in-frame clones and leaves out a portion. The sample yields approximately 20,000 clones, around four fifths seen once. Sequences were derived from unsorted PBMCs, sampled 1.6 years after starting antiretroviral therapy. The receptors come from a man between 35 and 55 years old with HIV. CDR3s include the opening cysteine and the closing phenylalanine or tryptophan. Fields, in order: J gene, clone size, D gene, V gene, CDR3 DNA, CDR3 protein. D genes are given only for firm matches. Size tells how often a clone was seen (once, few, many) or the class of an expanded clone, and some rows leave it out.

TRBJ1-1 - TRBD1 TRBV7-9 TGTGCCAGCAGCGGACAGGGGAGGGACACTGAAGCTTTCTTT CASSGQGRDTEAFF
TRBJ2-1 few - TRBV19 TGTGCCAGTAGTGAATACAGTAATGAGCAGTTCTTC CASSEYSNEQFF
TRBJ2-2 - TRBD2 TRBV7-9 TGTGCCAGCAGCACTCTCCCTAGCGGGAGGGCGACCGGGGAGCTGTTTTTT CASSTLPSGRATGELFF
TRBJ2-4 once - TRBV10-3 TGTGCCATCAGTGAACTTGAGGGGGCCAAAAACATTCAGTACTTC CAISELEGAKNIQYF
TRBJ2-1 - TRBD1 TRBV6-1 TGTGCCAGCAGTGAATACTGGGGGACAGGCCTTTACAATGAGCAGTTCTTC CASSEYWGTGLYNEQFF
TRBJ2-3 - TRBD1 TRBV10-2 TGCGCCAGCACTCCTGGACAGGGAACGAGCACAGATACGCAGTATTTT CASTPGQGTSTDTQYF
TRBJ1-1 - - TRBV18 TGTGCCAGCTCACCACGTTCACCTGGGCAGGCGGAGACTGAAGCTTTCTTT CASSPRSPGQAETEAFF
TRBJ2-7 - - TRBV28 TGTGCCAGCAGTTTAGCAGCTTCTGGCCGATACTACGAGCAGTACTTC CASSLAASGRYYEQYF
TRBJ2-2 - TRBD1 TRBV6-6 TGTGCCAGCAGTTACTCCGGCAGGGGGACCGGGGAGCTGTTTTTT CASSYSGRGTGELFF
TRBJ2-1 once - TRBV9 TGTGCCAGCAGCGTAGATGAACTCACCTACAATGAGCAGTTCTTC CASSVDELTYNEQFF
TRBJ1-2 - - TRBV5-5 TGTGCCAGCAGCTTGTTGGGCAGGGAAGACTATGGCTACACCTTC CASSLLGREDYGYTF
TRBJ2-1 - TRBD2 TRBV14 TGTGCCAGCAGCCAAGGACTAGCTCACTACAATGAGCAGTTCTTC CASSQGLAHYNEQFF
TRBJ1-2 - - TRBV27 TGTGCCAGCAGTTTTAACGACAGGACCTATGGCTACACCTTC CASSFNDRTYGYTF
TRBJ2-7 - TRBD2 TRBV7-6 TGTGCCAGCAGCCCAAATCGAGCGGGGGGTCCCTACGAGCAGTACTTC CASSPNRAGGPYEQYF
TRBJ2-3 - - TRBV10-2 TGCGCCAGCAGTTGGACAACTTCAGGAGATACGCAGTATTTT CASSWTTSGDTQYF
TRBJ1-6 - - TRBV5-1 TGCGCCAGCAGCTTGGAGAGTGGATCACCCCTCCACTTT CASSLESGSPLHF
TRBJ1-5 - TRBD1 TRBV28 TGTGCCAGCAGAGGGACAGGGATTGGCAATCAGCCCCAGCATTTT CASRGTGIGNQPQHF
TRBJ2-7 - - TRBV5-1 TGCGCCAGCAGCTTGTTTGGCTCCTACGAGCAGTACTTC CASSLFGSYEQYF
TRBJ2-5 - - TRBV15 TGTGCCACCAGCAGAGACAGGGGAGAGACCCAGTACTTC CATSRDRGETQYF
TRBJ2-3 - TRBD1 TRBV27 TGTGCCAGCAGTTTTCTTTTTATGACAGGGGCGGGAGATACGCAGTATTTT CASSFLFMTGAGDTQYF
TRBJ2-6 - - TRBV5-1 TGCGCCAGCAGTTTGGTTACTGGGGCCAACGTCCTGACTTTC CASSLVTGANVLTF
TRBJ2-7 - - TRBV13 TGTGCCAGCAGCTTAGGGTTTCAACGGGGGTTCCCCTACGAGCAGTACTTC CASSLGFQRGFPYEQYF
TRBJ2-6 - - TRBV4-2 TGTGCCAGCAGCCAAGAGGGTGGTGGGGCCAACGTCCTGACTTTC CASSQEGGGANVLTF
TRBJ2-3 - - TRBV19 TGTGCCAGTACCTCCAACGATCTGGCAACAGATACGCAGTATTTT CASTSNDLATDTQYF
TRBJ2-3 - TRBD2 TRBV5-8 TGTGCCAGCAGCTTAGGACTAGCTTCAGGGCTCACAGATACGCAGTATTTT CASSLGLASGLTDTQYF
TRBJ2-7 - TRBD1 TRBV10-1 TGCGCCAGCGGTGGGACAGGGGCCTACGAGCAGTACTTC CASGGTGAYEQYF
TRBJ1-4 - - TRBV5-6 TGTGCCAGCAGCTTACTGGCTAATGAAAAACTGTTTTTT CASSLLANEKLFF
TRBJ2-2 - - TRBV7-9 TGTGCCAGCAGCATGGACAGAGAAAGAAACACCGGGGAGCTGTTTTTT CASSMDRERNTGELFF
TRBJ2-1 - - TRBV7-9 TGTGCCAGCAGCTCAACTTGGGAGCTGAAGTTCTTC CASSSTWELKFF
TRBJ1-1 once - TRBV18 TGTGCCAGCTCCATCACACCGGGGGACACTGAAGCTTTCTTT CASSITPGDTEAFF
TRBJ2-2 - - TRBV21-1 TGTGCCAGCAGCATACCGAGGGGACAGGGTGGCCCTGGGGCCGGGGAGCTGTTTTTT CASSIPRGQGGPGAGELFF
TRBJ2-7 few TRBD1 TRBV11-3 TGTGCCAGCAGCGCAGGGGGCGTGGGTCCCTACGAGCAGTACTTC CASSAGGVGPYEQYF
TRBJ1-1 - TRBD1 TRBV2 TGTGCCAGCAGCGAAGACAGGGGGCGCGGCACTGAAGCTTTCTTT CASSEDRGRGTEAFF
TRBJ2-5 once - TRBV11-3 TGTGCCAGCAGCCTCCTTTGGGACTTAAAAAAGACCCAGTACTTC CASSLLWDLKKTQYF
TRBJ2-7 few - TRBV27 TGTGCCAGCAGTCCCGAATTGCGGTCCTACGAGCAGTACTTC CASSPELRSYEQYF